Listed here are 14 T cell receptor beta chains from one sample, sequenced in a study of a mutant IDH1 vaccine in newly diagnosed glioma. Time point here: week 5, during vaccination. Doses of 300 ug of mutant IDH1 20-mer peptide were given with topical imiquimod. Using immunoSEQ multiplex PCR, the repertoire was profiled, and TCRdb retains in-frame clones only, with some absent. Among roughly 25,000 clones listed, 60% to 80% were seen once. The antigens for these receptors are not known. Specimen: PBMCs, collected from a glioma patient whose treatment included an IDH1 peptide vaccine. These receptors were obtained from a man in his forties with glioma.

This chain connects TRBV14 to TRBJ2-7; tentatively, D is TRBD1 (7 bases). This CDR3 is 15 amino acids long. Germline assignment: CDR1 SGHDN and CDR2 FVKESK. Trimming removed 1 base at V and 2 bases at J, with 12 bases between. The CDR3 nucleotides read TGTGCCAGCAGCCAAGGATGGAGGGGGCCCTACGAGCAGTACTTC. It translates to CASSQGWRGPYEQYF.

The chain couples TRBV6-1 to TRBJ2-6; maybe TRBD1 (6 bases). The CDR3 extends over 15 amino acids. Germline CDR1 MNHNS, CDR2 SASEGT. V was pared by 4 bases and J by 0 bases, with 7 bases between. CDR3 sequence (DNA): TGTGCCAGCAGTGGGACAGCCTCTGGGGCCAACGTCCTGACTTTC. Its translation: CASSGTASGANVLTF.

V usage is TRBV19 and J usage is TRBJ2-2; D remains ambiguous. Trimming removed 3 bases at V and 4 bases at J, with 9 bases between. The CDR3 length is 14 residues. Germline lookup yields CDR1 LNHDA and CDR2 SQIVND (reference sequence). The CDR3 DNA is TGTGCCAGTAGTATTCCCAGCCGCACCGGGGAGCTGTTTTTT. Its protein is CASSIPSRTGELFF. Together with reference TRBV19 and TRBJ2-2, the CDR3 gives the full variable domain: DGGITQSPKYLFRKEGQNVTLSCEQNLNHDAMYWYRQDPGQGLRLIYYSQIVNDFQKGDIAEGYSVSREKKESFPLTVTSAQKNPTAFYLCASSIPSRTGELFFGEGSRLTVL.

CDR3 in amino acids: CASSWRAGRQSYEQYF. The DNA for the CDR3 is TGTGCCAGCAGCTGGCGGGCCGGGAGACAATCCTACGAGCAGTACTTC. This rearrangement joins TRBV5-6 to TRBJ2-5; possibly TRBD2 for D (6 bases). The J call may not be correct, given that the DNA end is closer to TRBJ2-7. This CDR3 is built from 16 residues. Germline assignment: CDR1 SGHDT and CDR2 YYEEEE.

The J gene is TRBJ2-3, the V gene TRBV10-3; 7 nucleotides line up with TRBD2. The CDR3 is 15 residues long. The V gene's germline CDR1 is ENHRY and CDR2 SYGVKD. The V segment lost 4 bases and the J segment 4 bases; nucleotides outside the gene matches: 8. CDR3 DNA sequence: TGTGCCATCAGTGGAGTGGCGGGGGTGGCAGATACGCAGTATTTT. Amino acids: CAISGVAGVADTQYF.

This chain joins TRBV13 and TRBJ2-5, with 8 positions matching TRBD2. The closer fit of TRBJ2-7 to the DNA end suggests the J call may be wrong. Germline CDR1 reads PRHDT; CDR2 reads FYEKMQ (reference sequence). This CDR3 is 14 amino acids long. DNA of the CDR3: TGTGCCAGCAGCCCTATAGCGGGATCCGACGAGCAGTACTTC. Translated: CASSPIAGSDEQYF.

The rearrangement joins TRBV5-1 to TRBJ1-1; D remains unclear. CDR1 SGHRS and CDR2 YFSETQ come from the germline V gene. The CDR3 contains 14 residues. The V gene lost 5 bases and the J gene lost 2 bases, with 13 bases spanning the gap. The CDR3 DNA reads as TGCGCCAGCAGGTCCGCCCTGCCCAACACTGAAGCTTTCTTT. Its protein is CASRSALPNTEAFF. Filled out from reference TRBV5-1 and TRBJ1-1, the complete variable domain reads KAGVTQTPRYLIKTRGQQVTLSCSPISGHRSVSWYQQTPGQGLQFLFEYFSETQRNKGNFPGRFSGRQFSNSRSEMNVSTLELGDSALYLCASRSALPNTEAFFGQGTRLTVV.

The chain links TRBV2 to TRBJ2-5, with a tentative D call TRBD2 (6 bases). The CDR3 length is 17 residues. Trimming left V 3 bases short and J 5 bases short, with 22 bases between. Germline V gene sequence: CDR1 SNHLY, CDR2 FYNNEI. CDR3 residues: CASSETGRTASGETQYF. The CDR3 DNA sequence: TGTGCCAGCAGTGAGACGGGGAGGACCGCCAGTGGGGAGACCCAGTACTTC.

The genes are TRBV5-1 and TRBJ2-2; 11 nucleotides agree with TRBD1. Germline lookup yields CDR1 SGHRS and CDR2 YFSETQ. V lost 4 bases and J lost 4; bases outside the gene matches: 6. The CDR3 runs to 16 residues. The CDR3 is CASSPRDRGITGELFF. The CDR3 DNA sequence: TGCGCCAGCAGCCCCCGGGACAGGGGGATCACCGGGGAGCTGTTTTTT.

This sequence joins TRBV4-2 and TRBJ2-1, with no clear D. The V gene lost 0 bases and the J gene lost 8 bases, with 5 bases spanning the gap. From germline, CDR1 is LGHNA and CDR2 YNFKEQ. This CDR3 comprises 12 residues. The CDR3 nucleotides are TGTGCCAGCAGCCAAGATGGCCATGAGCAGTTCTTC. Amino acids: CASSQDGHEQFF.

The chain is built from TRBV7-9 and TRBJ2-5; 11 nucleotides match TRBD2. The CDR3 is 15 residues long. Germline lookup yields CDR1 SEHNR and CDR2 FQNEAQ (reference sequence). Trimming at V came to 6 bases and at J to 4 bases, leaving 7 bases not matched to a gene. CDR3 in amino acids: CASSFSGRVGETQYF. CDR3 DNA sequence: TGTGCCAGCAGTTTTAGCGGGAGGGTTGGAGAGACCCAGTACTTC.

The genes are TRBV10-3 and TRBJ2-1; D is perhaps TRBD1 (5 bases). Trimming pared 5 bases from V and 6 bases from J, leaving 14 bases between. Per the germline V gene, CDR1 is ENHRY and CDR2 is SYGVKD. CDR3 size: 14 residues. The CDR3, as DNA: TGTGCCATCAGTAAGGGGCCCCCGGGCAATGAGCAGTTCTTC. It codes for CAISKGPPGNEQFF.

This chain uses TRBV19 with TRBJ2-2; the D gene could be TRBD1 or TRBD2 (5 bases each). This CDR3 comprises 14 residues. V lost 7 bases to trimming and J lost 7 bases, with 16 bases between them. Germline-derived CDR1 and CDR2 are LNHDA and SQIVND (reference sequence). CDR3 sequence (DNA): TGTGCCAGTACTCCTCAGAGGGGCAGCGGGGAGCTGTTTTTT. Its protein product is CASTPQRGSGELFF.

The chain is built from TRBV7-9 and TRBJ2-3; no clear D gene. Germline V CDR1 and CDR2: SEHNR, FQNEAQ (reference sequence). CDR3 length: 13 amino acids. Trimming took off 5 bases at V and 5 bases at J, with 11 bases between the two ends. The DNA of the CDR3 is TGTGCCAGCAGCATTATAAAGGGAGATACGCAGTATTTT. Protein: CASSIIKGDTQYF.